These 18 T cell receptor beta chains originate from one sample sequenced in a study of blood T cell repertoires in COVID-19. This table comes from immunoSEQ multiplex PCR, and its TCRdb copy is limited to in-frame clones, with some not included. There are around 63,000 clones in the sample; 80% to 85% occur only once, and about 16% lies in the top ten. Sequenced: peripheral blood. These receptors all stem from a man aged 55 to 70 with COVID-19, enrolled during active disease.

The chain is built from TRBV15 and TRBJ1-5; D may be TRBD1 (6 bases). The CDR3 has 16 residues. V lost 2 bases to trimming and J lost 2 bases, with 13 bases between them. Germline V gives CDR1 LNHNV, CDR2 YYDKDF (reference sequence). Written as DNA, the CDR3 is TGTGCCACCAGCAGATGGCGGGGGGCAGGCAATCAGCCCCAGCATTTT. This sequence encodes CATSRWRGAGNQPQHF. Full variable domain (missing parts from reference TRBV15 and TRBJ1-5): DAMVIQNPRYQVTQFGKPVTLSCSQTLNHNVMYWYQQKSSQAPKLLFHYYDKDFNNEADTPDNFQSRRPNTSFCFLDIRSPGLGDTAMYLCATSRWRGAGNQPQHFGDGTRLSIL.

The V and J genes are TRBV30 and TRBJ1-5; TRBD1 matches 10 bases. In germline, CDR1 is GTSNPN, CDR2 SVGIG (reference sequence). V was pared by 5 bases and J by 4 bases, with 2 bases of the junction left unmatched. This CDR3 has 13 amino acids. The DNA for the CDR3 is TGTGCCTGGTCGGGACAGGGGAATCAGCCCCAGCATTTT. This codes for CAWSGQGNQPQHF.

The chain has TRBV5-6 and TRBJ1-6; D gene unclear. V shed 1 base and J shed 10 bases, with 12 bases lying between them. Germline V gene sequence: CDR1 SGHDT, CDR2 YYEEEE. The CDR3 runs to 14 residues. The CDR3 here is CASSLPAGGSPLHF. CDR3 coding DNA: TGTGCCAGCAGCTTGCCGGCAGGAGGGTCACCCCTCCACTTT.

This rearrangement joins TRBV5-1 to TRBJ2-5, with TRBD2 identical over 9 bases. Trimming at V came to 0 bases and at J to 2 bases, leaving 5 bases not matched to a gene. The CDR3 extends over 16 amino acids. CDR1 and CDR2 from the germline V gene are SGHRS and YFSETQ. Written as DNA, the CDR3 is TGCGCCAGCAGCTTGGCGGCTAGCGGGGCGCAAGAGACCCAGTACTTC. It encodes CASSLAASGAQETQYF.

The chain has TRBV5-1 and TRBJ1-4; the D is unclear. V lost 0 bases and J 7 bases, leaving 13 bases between the germline ends. CDR1 is SGHRS, CDR2 YFSETQ, per germline. The CDR3 has 15 residues. CDR3 loop: CASSLAGQEGEKLFF. The CDR3 DNA follows: TGCGCCAGCAGCTTGGCCGGGCAGGAGGGTGAAAAACTGTTTTTT.

This clone occurred a few times. The chain carries TRBV18 and TRBJ1-2; unclear D gene. V was pared by 2 bases and J by 8 bases, with 12 bases between. The germline V gene has CDR1 KGHSH and CDR2 LQKENI. The CDR3 is 13 amino acids. CDR3 nucleotides: TGTGCCAGCTCACCAGAGGGCTTGGAGGGCTACACCTTC. It codes for CASSPEGLEGYTF.

This chain links TRBV6-1 with TRBJ1-2; D unresolved. CDR1 and CDR2 (germline): MNHNS, SASEGT. The CDR3 extends over 15 amino acids. V was pared by 0 bases and J by 8 bases, with 16 bases between. The CDR3 sequence is CASSEASRPARGYTF. The CDR3 DNA follows: TGTGCCAGCAGTGAAGCGTCCAGGCCCGCCCGAGGCTACACCTTC.

The chain recombines TRBV5-1 with TRBJ2-2, with 7 bases fitting TRBD2. The CDR3 totals 16 residues. Germline lookup yields CDR1 SGHRS and CDR2 YFSETQ. The V gene end was trimmed by 4 bases and the J gene end by 2 bases; junction bases not matched to a gene: 8. CDR3 sequence (DNA): TGCGCCAGCAGCCCAATCGGGGGGATAAACACCGGGGAGCTGTTTTTT. It is translated as CASSPIGGINTGELFF.

The chain couples TRBV9 to TRBJ2-6; perhaps TRBD1 as D (5 bases). The CDR3 has 16 amino acids. CDR1 and CDR2 from the germline V gene are SGDLS and YYNGEE. Trimming cost V 4 bases and J 4 bases, with 15 bases left between them. In DNA, the CDR3 is TGTGCCAGCAGCAAAGAGGTAGGGGCCGGGGCCAACGTCCTGACTTTC. Translation: CASSKEVGAGANVLTF.

The chain recombines TRBV5-1 with TRBJ2-5; 9 positions agree with TRBD1. Germline values: CDR1 SGHRS, CDR2 YFSETQ. Losses at the gene ends were 0 bases for V and 7 bases for J; bases not matched to a gene: 7. The CDR3 length is 15 residues. Here the CDR3 DNA reads TGCGCCAGCAGCTTGGACGGACAGGGGTGGGGGACCCAGTACTTC. As protein: CASSLDGQGWGTQYF.

This chain connects TRBV5-1 to TRBJ1-4; D gene ambiguous. This CDR3 is 16 amino acids long. Looked up from germline, CDR1 is SGHRS and CDR2 is YFSETQ. Trimming pared 1 base from V and 4 bases from J, leaving 14 bases between. Written as DNA, the CDR3 is TGCGCCAGCAGCTTGAGGCAAGGAGGGAATAATGAAAAACTGTTTTTT. Translating gives CASSLRQGGNNEKLFF.

The V call is TRBV21-1, the J call TRBJ2-1; the D call of TRBD1 is as the table states it, not checked on the DNA. TRBV21-1 is a pseudogene. This CDR3 has 15 amino acids. The CDR3: CASSPAGTDDQWQFF. In nucleotides, the CDR3 is TGTGCCAGCAGTCCGGCCGGGACAGACGACCAATGGCAGTTCTTC.

The rearrangement uses TRBV29-1 and TRBJ2-7, with a possible D match to TRBD1 (5 bases). CDR3 length equals 13 residues. The V end was cut by 5 bases, the J end by 1 base, with 12 bases between. Germline CDR1 and CDR2: SQVTM and ANQGSEA. The CDR3 loop reads CSVLQWTSYEQYF. DNA for the CDR3: TGCAGCGTTCTTCAGTGGACATCCTACGAGCAGTACTTC.

This chain links TRBV27 with TRBJ1-1; D is possibly TRBD1 (5 bases). V lost 4 bases and J 4 bases, leaving 13 bases between the germline ends. This CDR3 has 14 amino acids. The germline V gene has CDR1 MNHEY and CDR2 SMNVEV (reference sequence). CDR3 sequence reads: CASSSGLGVTEAFF. The CDR3 region has the DNA TGTGCCAGCAGTTCAGGGCTAGGAGTCACTGAAGCTTTCTTT.

The CDR3: CASSLGLAYTDTQYF. The CDR3 nucleotides read TGCGCCAGCAGCTTGGGACTAGCGTACACAGATACGCAGTATTTT. The chain employs TRBV5-1 and TRBJ2-3; 8 bases map to TRBD2. V lost 0 bases, J lost 2 bases, and 2 bases stayed unmatched. Germline-derived CDR1 and CDR2 are SGHRS and YFSETQ. CDR3 length equals 15 residues.

This clone was seen a handful of times. This chain uses TRBV7-9 with TRBJ2-7; 8 bases match TRBD1. Germline lookup yields CDR1 SEHNR and CDR2 FQNEAQ (reference sequence). J gave up 2 bases and V 5 bases, and 17 bases lay outside the gene matches. CDR3 size: 18 residues. In DNA form, the CDR3 reads TGTGCCAGCAGCCCCTCCCGCCTCAGACAGGGGCGCACCTACGAGCAGTACTTC. Protein product: CASSPSRLRQGRTYEQYF.

The V gene is TRBV11-2, the J gene TRBJ2-7; weak D call: TRBD1 (6 bases). Trimming removed 5 bases at V and 5 bases at J, with 16 bases between. Germline CDR1 and CDR2: SGHAT and FQNNGV. The CDR3 sequence is 14 residues long. CDR3 nucleotides: TGTGCCAGCAGCACAGGACAGATTAACGACGAGCAGTACTTC. Translating gives CASSTGQINDEQYF. Filled out from reference TRBV11-2 and TRBJ2-7, the complete variable domain reads EAGVAQSPRYKIIEKRQSVAFWCNPISGHATLYWYQQILGQGPKLLIQFQNNGVVDDSQLPKDRFSAERLKGVDSTLKIQPAKLEDSAVYLCASSTGQINDEQYFGPGTRLTVT.

J is TRBJ1-2 and V is TRBV28; no firm D call. Germline V gene sequence: CDR1 MDHEN, CDR2 SYDVKM. This CDR3 is built from 15 residues. V was clipped by 6 bases and J by 4 bases, with 18 bases between them. The CDR3 nucleotides read TGTGCCAGCAGCAGCATTGGGCAGGAACCCTATGGCTACACCTTC. This gives the protein CASSSIGQEPYGYTF.